Reported below is one T cell receptor beta chain. Recruits, aged roughly 18 to 90 years, lived in roughly 22 US areas. Cohort assignment relied on participant-reported clinical history. The sample belongs to a study of blood T cell repertoires in COVID-19. Whole-study context: Italy, Spain and the United States were the sources of the convalescent and acute COVID-19 samples.

Assay used: immunoSEQ multiplex PCR; TCRdb lists only in-frame clones, some missing. The sample holds 250,000 to 400,000 clones; approximately 91% are singletons and the top ten take 4.5% to 6.5%. The germline gives CDR1 KGHSY, CDR2 FQNENV. The germline V and J ends were trimmed by 1 base and 6 bases, with 25 bases remaining between them. The length of the CDR3 is 18 residues. This chain joins TRBV16 and TRBJ2-7; maybe TRBD1 (6 bases). The sequence was collected from a man in his 60s who had recovered from COVID-19. The material sequenced was PBMCs or T cells enriched from blood (not recorded which). The CDR3 is CASSQFPPIQQGIGEQYF. CDR3 coding DNA: TGTGCCAGCAGCCAATTCCCCCCCATCCAACAGGGTATCGGCGAGCAGTACTTC.